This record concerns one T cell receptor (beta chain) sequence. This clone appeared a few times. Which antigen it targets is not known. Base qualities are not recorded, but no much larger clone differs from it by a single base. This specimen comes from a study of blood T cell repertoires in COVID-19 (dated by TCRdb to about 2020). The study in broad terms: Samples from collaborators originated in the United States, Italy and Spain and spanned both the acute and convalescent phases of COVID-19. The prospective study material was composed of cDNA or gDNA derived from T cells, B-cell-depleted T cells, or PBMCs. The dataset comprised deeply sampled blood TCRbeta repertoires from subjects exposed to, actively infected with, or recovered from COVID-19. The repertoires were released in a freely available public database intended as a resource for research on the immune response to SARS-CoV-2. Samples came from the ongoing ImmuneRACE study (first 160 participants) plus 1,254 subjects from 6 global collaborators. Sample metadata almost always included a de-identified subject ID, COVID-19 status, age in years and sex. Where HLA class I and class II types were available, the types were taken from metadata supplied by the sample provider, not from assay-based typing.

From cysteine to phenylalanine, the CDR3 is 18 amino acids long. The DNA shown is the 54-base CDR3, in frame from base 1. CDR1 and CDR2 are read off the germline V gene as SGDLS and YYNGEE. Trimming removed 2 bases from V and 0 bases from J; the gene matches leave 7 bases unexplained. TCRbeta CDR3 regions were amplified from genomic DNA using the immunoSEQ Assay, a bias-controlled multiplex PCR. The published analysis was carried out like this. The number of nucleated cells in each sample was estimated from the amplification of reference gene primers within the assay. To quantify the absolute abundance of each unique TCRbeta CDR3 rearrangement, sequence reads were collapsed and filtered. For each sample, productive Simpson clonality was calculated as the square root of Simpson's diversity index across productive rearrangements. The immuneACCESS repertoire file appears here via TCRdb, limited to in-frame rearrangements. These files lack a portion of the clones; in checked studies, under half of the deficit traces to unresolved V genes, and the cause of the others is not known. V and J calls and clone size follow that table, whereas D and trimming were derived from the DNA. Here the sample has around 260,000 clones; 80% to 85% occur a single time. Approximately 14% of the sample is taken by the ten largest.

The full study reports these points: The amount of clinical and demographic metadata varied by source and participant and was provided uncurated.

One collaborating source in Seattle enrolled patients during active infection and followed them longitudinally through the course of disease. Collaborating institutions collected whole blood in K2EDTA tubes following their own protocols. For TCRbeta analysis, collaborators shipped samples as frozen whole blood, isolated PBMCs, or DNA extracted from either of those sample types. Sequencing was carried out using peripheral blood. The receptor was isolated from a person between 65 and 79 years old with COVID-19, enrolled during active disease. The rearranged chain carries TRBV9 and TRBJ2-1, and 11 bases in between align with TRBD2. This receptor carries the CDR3 CASSVGIAGGSSYNEQFF. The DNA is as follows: TGTGCCAGCAGCGTGGGAATAGCGGGAGGGAGCTCCTACAATGAGCAGTTCTTC.